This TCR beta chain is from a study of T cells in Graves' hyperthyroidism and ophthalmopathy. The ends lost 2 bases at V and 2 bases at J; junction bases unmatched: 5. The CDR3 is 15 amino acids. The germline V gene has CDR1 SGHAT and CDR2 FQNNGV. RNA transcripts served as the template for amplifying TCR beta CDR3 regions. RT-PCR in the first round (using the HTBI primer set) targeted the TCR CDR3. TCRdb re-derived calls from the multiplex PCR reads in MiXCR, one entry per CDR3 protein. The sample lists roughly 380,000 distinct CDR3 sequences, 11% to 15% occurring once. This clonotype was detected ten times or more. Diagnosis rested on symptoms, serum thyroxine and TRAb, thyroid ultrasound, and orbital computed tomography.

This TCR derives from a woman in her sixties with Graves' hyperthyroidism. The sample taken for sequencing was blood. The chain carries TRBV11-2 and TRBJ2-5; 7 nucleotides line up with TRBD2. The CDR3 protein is CASSLRGTNQETQYF. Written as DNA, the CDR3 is TGTGCCAGCAGCTTACGGGGGACTAATCAAGAGACCCAGTACTTC.